These 21 T cell receptor beta chains share one sample of origin, sequenced in a study of post-analysis software for immune sequencing data. General study points: TRBV5-6, TRBV5-1 and TRBV20-1 were among five TRBV segments more frequent in patients than controls.

Unique molecular identifiers were present in the TCR beta cDNA libraries. TCRdb reprocessed the PCR reads with MiXCR, giving one entry per CDR3 protein. In the table there are 750,000 to 950,000 distinct CDR3 sequences, around 53% of which are singletons. Antigens for these TCRs are unknown. Sequencing input: blood. The receptors originated from a girl under 18 with multiple sclerosis.

In its sample, this clonotype was seen a few times. J is TRBJ2-5 and V is TRBV9; 10 nucleotides align to TRBD2. The V gene end was trimmed by 3 bases and the J gene end by 5 bases; junction bases not matched to a gene: 7. Looked up from germline, CDR1 is SGDLS and CDR2 is YYNGEE. The CDR3 is 15 amino acids. The CDR3 DNA follows: TGTGCCAGCAGCGCGAGCGGGGGGGGTGAGGAGACCCAGTACTTC. It is translated as CASSASGGGEETQYF.

The rearrangement links TRBV20-1 to TRBJ2-7; perhaps TRBD1 as D (6 bases). This CDR3 is built from 14 residues. Germline assignment: CDR1 DFQATT and CDR2 SNEGSKA (reference sequence). V lost 6 bases and J lost 2, with 17 bases in between. The DNA for the CDR3 is TGCAGTGCCAGGGAAGGGACACCTCCCTACGAGCAGTACTTC. This sequence encodes CSAREGTPPYEQYF.

This chain uses TRBV3-1 with TRBJ2-5, with D perhaps assigned TRBD1 or TRBD2 (5 bases each). CDR1 and CDR2 from the germline V gene are LGHDT and YNNKEL (reference sequence). This CDR3 contains 15 residues. V lost 1 base to trimming and J lost 11 bases, with 20 bases between them. CDR3 sequence (DNA): TGTGCCAGCAGCCAAGTGGGGCTAACGGTGGAGGAGCAGTACTTC. It yields the protein CASSQVGLTVEEQYF.

This chain uses TRBV5-1 with TRBJ2-3; possibly TRBD1 or TRBD2 for D (5 bases each). Germline CDR1 reads SGHRS; CDR2 reads YFSETQ. The V end was cut by 3 bases, the J end by 3 bases, with 17 bases between. The CDR3 is 16 amino acids. The CDR3 nucleotides read TGCGCCAGCAGCTCCACTAAGGGACGGAAGACAGATACGCAGTATTTT. Its translation: CASSSTKGRKTDTQYF.

The chain combines TRBV7-6 with TRBJ1-2; D is possibly TRBD1 (6 bases). V lost 1 base, J lost 6 bases, and 15 bases lay in between. The CDR3 has 15 amino acids. Looked up from germline, CDR1 is SGHVS and CDR2 is FNYEAQ. CDR3 nucleotide sequence: TGTGCCAGCAGCTTAGTATTTGGGGACAAAAATGGCTACACCTTC. Protein: CASSLVFGDKNGYTF.

This chain uses TRBV7-2 with TRBJ2-7; 9 positions match TRBD2. V lost 0 bases, J lost 7 bases, and 4 bases stayed unmatched. The germline gives CDR1 SGHTA, CDR2 FQGNSA. The CDR3 has 14 residues. CDR3 sequence reads: CASSLAVTSGEQYF. DNA of the CDR3: TGTGCCAGCAGCTTAGCCGTGACTAGCGGTGAGCAGTACTTC.

The chain uses TRBV7-3 and TRBJ2-1; no firm D call. This CDR3 contains 15 residues. Germline CDR1 reads SGHTA; CDR2 reads FQGTGA. The V end lost 3 bases, the J end lost 0 bases, and 9 bases lay between the germline ends. The CDR3 protein is CASSFQFSSYNEQFF. The DNA for the CDR3 is TGTGCCAGCAGCTTCCAGTTCAGCTCCTACAATGAGCAGTTCTTC.

The rearrangement joins TRBV10-3 to TRBJ1-1, with 8 bases that match TRBD1. J gave up 5 bases and V 2 bases, and 4 bases lay outside the gene matches. CDR3 length: 14 amino acids. CDR1 and CDR2 (germline): ENHRY, SYGVKD. The CDR3 DNA follows: TGTGCCATCAGTGAGAGGGGACAGGAAACTGAAGCTTTCTTT. Encoded protein: CAISERGQETEAFF.

The chain has TRBV5-1 and TRBJ1-4, with no clear D. The CDR3 runs 13 residues. Trimming pared 7 bases from V and 0 bases from J, leaving 7 bases between. Germline CDR1 is SGHRS and CDR2 is YFSETQ. The CDR3 loop is CASRLTTNEKLFF. The CDR3 DNA follows: TGCGCCAGCCGATTGACAACTAATGAAAAACTGTTTTTT.

The rearrangement links TRBV20-1 to TRBJ2-5; a weak D match, TRBD1 (6 bases). CDR3 size: 15 residues. CDR1 is DFQATT, CDR2 SNEGSKA, per germline (reference sequence). V shed 5 bases and J shed 3 bases, with 19 bases lying between them. The CDR3 DNA sequence: TGCAGTGCTTCACAGGGAAGGGGAGTTGAAGAGACCCAGTACTTC. It codes for CSASQGRGVEETQYF.

The genes are TRBV20-1 and TRBJ1-2, with TRBD1 matching over 8 bases. Germline CDR1 and CDR2: DFQATT and SNEGSKA (reference sequence). The CDR3 totals 17 residues. J was trimmed by 0 bases and V by 6 bases; bases with no gene match: 15. CDR3 sequence (DNA): TGCAGTGCCCCTCCTGGCCAACCAGGGGGCACTAACTATGGCTACACCTTC. It encodes CSAPPGQPGGTNYGYTF.

The gene calls are TRBV7-3 and TRBJ2-3, with TRBD2 matching over 7 bases. Germline CDR1 and CDR2: SGHTA and FQGTGA. V shed 5 bases and J 2 bases; nucleotides not matched to a gene: 10. The CDR3 is 16 amino acids. CDR3: CASSMGLADLTDTQYF. CDR3 DNA sequence: TGTGCCAGCAGCATGGGGCTAGCGGACCTCACAGATACGCAGTATTTT.

The chain combines TRBV7-2 with TRBJ1-2, with TRBD1 matching over 7 bases. Germline V gene data show CDR1 as SGHTA and CDR2 as FQGNSA. V was pared by 3 bases and J by 4 bases, with 8 bases of the junction left unmatched. CDR3 length: 15 residues. The CDR3 coding sequence is TGTGCCAGCAGCTTGGGGAGGGGGCTAGTCTATGGCTACACCTTC. Amino acids: CASSLGRGLVYGYTF.

In its sample, this clonotype was seen a few times. The CDR3 protein is CASSKGGGRGQYF. The CDR3 coding sequence is TGTGCCAGCAGCAAAGGGGGAGGGCGTGGGCAGTACTTC. The chain uses TRBV6-5 and TRBJ2-7; D is possibly TRBD2 (7 bases). V lost 6 bases and J 9 bases, leaving 18 bases between the germline ends. Germline V gene lookup returns CDR1 MNHEY and CDR2 SVGAGI. CDR3 length: 13 amino acids.

This clonotype was found once. The rearrangement uses TRBV5-1 and TRBJ2-1; 12 bases are a match to TRBD1. The CDR3 is made up of 15 amino acids. The ends lost 0 bases at V and 9 bases at J; junction bases unmatched: 4. Germline V gene sequence: CDR1 SGHRS, CDR2 YFSETQ. CDR3 loop: CASSLAGTGGFEQFF. The CDR3 nucleotides read TGCGCCAGCAGCTTGGCCGGGACAGGGGGCTTTGAGCAGTTCTTC.

This clonotype was seen a single time. At one end, the junction sequence differs from germline, possibly due to a read error. The chain recombines TRBV20-1 with TRBJ1-4; 8 bases are shared with TRBD1. This CDR3 region has 11 residues. From germline, CDR1 is DFQATT and CDR2 SNEGSKA (reference sequence). The CDR3 bases are TGCAGGGCTAGAGGACAGGGAGAACTGTTTTTT. Protein sequence: CRARGQGELFF.

A few counts support this clonotype. The genes are TRBV6-5 and TRBJ2-5, with TRBD1 identical over 9 bases. The last part of the DNA fits TRBJ2-1 better; the J call may be wrong. The CDR3 has 16 residues. CDR1 and CDR2 from the germline V gene are MNHEY and SVGAGI. DNA of the CDR3: TGTGCCAGCAGTTACTCGGGACAGGGCTACCAAGAGACCCAGTTCTTC. Amino acid sequence: CASSYSGQGYQETQFF.

The CDR3 DNA is TGTGCCAGCAGTTACTCGCGGTTAGCCAAAAACATTCAGTACTTC. This sequence encodes CASSYSRLAKNIQYF. The chain carries TRBV6-2 or TRBV6-3 and TRBJ2-4; no reliable D call. The CDR3 sequence is 15 residues long. Trimming shortened V by 0 bases and J by 0 bases, and 6 bases separated the two germline ends. In germline, CDR1 is MNHEY, CDR2 SVGEGT.

The chain carries TRBV20-1 and TRBJ2-4; either TRBD1 or TRBD2 may fit D (5 bases each). Judging by the DNA end, TRBJ2-7 fits better; the J call may be wrong. The CDR3 has 16 residues. The germline V gene encodes CDR1 DFQATT and CDR2 SNEGSKA (reference sequence). In nucleotides, the CDR3 is TGCAGTGCTGCAGACGGTTGGGACCATGGAATCTACGAGCAGTACTTC. It translates to CSAADGWDHGIYEQYF.

A few counts support this clonotype. The V call is TRBV6-5, the J call TRBJ1-2, with D tentatively TRBD1 (5 bases). V lost 8 bases, J lost 8 bases, and 15 bases lay in between. In germline, CDR1 is MNHEY, CDR2 SVGAGI. The CDR3 totals 12 residues. Here the CDR3 reads CASGDSGGGYTF. The DNA of the CDR3 is TGTGCCAGCGGAGACAGTGGGGGAGGCTACACCTTC.

This chain uses TRBV6-5 with TRBJ2-3; D is undetermined. This CDR3 has 15 residues. The germline CDR1 and CDR2 sequences are MNHEY and SVGAGI. Deletions cut 2 bases from V and 3 bases from J, with 12 bases between. The CDR3 sequence: CASSYGEGWTDTQYF. CDR3 nucleotides: TGTGCCAGCAGTTACGGAGAAGGGTGGACAGATACGCAGTATTTT.